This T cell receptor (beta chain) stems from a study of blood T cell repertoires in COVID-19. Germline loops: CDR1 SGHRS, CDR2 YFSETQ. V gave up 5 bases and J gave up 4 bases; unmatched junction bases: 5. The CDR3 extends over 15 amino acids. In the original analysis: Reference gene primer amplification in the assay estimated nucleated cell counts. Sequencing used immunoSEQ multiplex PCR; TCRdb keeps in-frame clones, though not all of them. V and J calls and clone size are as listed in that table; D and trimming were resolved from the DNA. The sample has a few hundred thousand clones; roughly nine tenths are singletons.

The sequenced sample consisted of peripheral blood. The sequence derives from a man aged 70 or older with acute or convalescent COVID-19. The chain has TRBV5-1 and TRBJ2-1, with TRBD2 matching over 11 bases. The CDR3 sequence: CASRPGLAEYNEQFF. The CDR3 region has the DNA TGCGCCAGCAGGCCGGGACTAGCGGAATACAATGAGCAGTTCTTC.